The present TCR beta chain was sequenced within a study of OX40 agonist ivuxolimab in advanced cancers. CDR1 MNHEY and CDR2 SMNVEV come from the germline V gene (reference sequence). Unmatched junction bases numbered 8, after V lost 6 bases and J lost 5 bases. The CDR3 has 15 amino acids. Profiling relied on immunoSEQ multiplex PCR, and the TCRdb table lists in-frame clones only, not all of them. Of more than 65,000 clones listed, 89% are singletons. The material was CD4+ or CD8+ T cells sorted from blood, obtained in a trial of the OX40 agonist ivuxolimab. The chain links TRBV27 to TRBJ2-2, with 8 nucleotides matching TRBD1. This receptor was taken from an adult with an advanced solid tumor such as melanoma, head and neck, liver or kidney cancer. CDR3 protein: CASSLGQGQTGELFF. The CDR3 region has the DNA TGTGCCAGCAGCCTAGGACAGGGACAAACCGGGGAGCTGTTTTTT.